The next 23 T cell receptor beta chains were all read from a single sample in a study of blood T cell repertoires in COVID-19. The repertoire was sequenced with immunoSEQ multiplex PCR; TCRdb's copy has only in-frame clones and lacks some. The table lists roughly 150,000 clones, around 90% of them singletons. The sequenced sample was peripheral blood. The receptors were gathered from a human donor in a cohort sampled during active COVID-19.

The CDR3 bases are TGTGCCAGCAGCCCACGACAGGGCGGCTGGCTGTTTTTT. As protein: CASSPRQGGWLFF. The chain recombines TRBV11-3 with TRBJ2-2, with 7 bases identical to TRBD1. The CDR3 contains 13 residues. V was pared by 5 bases and J by 13 bases, with 10 bases of the junction left unmatched. Germline CDR1 reads SGHNT; CDR2 reads YENEEA.

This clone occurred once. The CDR3 DNA reads as TGTGCCAGCAGTTTATCCAGGGATAGCAATCAGCCCCAGCATTTT. Amino acids: CASSLSRDSNQPQHF. V gene TRBV27 combines with J gene TRBJ1-5; TRBD1 is a possible D gene (5 bases). Deletions cut 0 bases from V and 0 bases from J, with 6 bases between. The CDR3 is 15 residues long. Per germline, CDR1 MNHEY and CDR2 SMNVEV (reference sequence).

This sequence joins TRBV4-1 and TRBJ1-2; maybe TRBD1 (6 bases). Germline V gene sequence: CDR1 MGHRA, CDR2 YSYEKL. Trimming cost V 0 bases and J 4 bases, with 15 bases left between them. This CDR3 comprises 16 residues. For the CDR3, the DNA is TGCGCCAGCAGCCAAGACAGGGGCAGGGCCTCCTATGGCTACACCTTC. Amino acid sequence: CASSQDRGRASYGYTF.

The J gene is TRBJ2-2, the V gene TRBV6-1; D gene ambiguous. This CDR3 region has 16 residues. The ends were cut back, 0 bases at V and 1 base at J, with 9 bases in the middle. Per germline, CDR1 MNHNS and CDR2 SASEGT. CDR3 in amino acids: CASSEASHLNTGELFF. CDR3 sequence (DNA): TGTGCCAGCAGTGAAGCGAGTCACCTGAACACCGGGGAGCTGTTTTTT.

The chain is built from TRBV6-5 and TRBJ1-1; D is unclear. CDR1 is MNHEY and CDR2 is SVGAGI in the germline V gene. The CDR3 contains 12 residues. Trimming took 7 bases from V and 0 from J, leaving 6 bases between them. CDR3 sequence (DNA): TGTGCCAGCATTAATGTGAACACTGAAGCTTTCTTT. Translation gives CASINVNTEAFF.

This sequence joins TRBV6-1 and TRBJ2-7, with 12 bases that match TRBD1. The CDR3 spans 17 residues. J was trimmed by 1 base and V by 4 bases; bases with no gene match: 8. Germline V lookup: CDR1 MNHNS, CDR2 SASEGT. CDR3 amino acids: CASSVVGQGAKSYEQYF. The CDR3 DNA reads TGTGCCAGCAGTGTTGTGGGACAGGGGGCCAAGTCCTACGAGCAGTACTTC.

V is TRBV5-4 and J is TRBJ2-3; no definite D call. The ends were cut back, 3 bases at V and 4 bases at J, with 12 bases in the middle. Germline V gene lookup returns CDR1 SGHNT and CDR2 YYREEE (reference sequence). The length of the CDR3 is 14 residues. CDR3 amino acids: CASSYSSNSDTQYF. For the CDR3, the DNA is TGTGCCAGCAGCTACTCTTCTAACTCAGATACGCAGTATTTT. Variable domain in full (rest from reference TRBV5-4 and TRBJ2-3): ETGVTQSPTHLIKTRGQQVTLRCSSQSGHNTVSWYQQALGQGPQFIFQYYREEENGRGNFPPRFSGLQFPNYSSELNVNALELDDSALYLCASSYSSNSDTQYFGPGTRLTVL.

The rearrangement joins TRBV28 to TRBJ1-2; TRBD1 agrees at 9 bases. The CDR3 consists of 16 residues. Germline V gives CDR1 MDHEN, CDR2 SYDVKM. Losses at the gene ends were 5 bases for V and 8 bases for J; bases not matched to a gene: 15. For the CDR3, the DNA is TGTGCCAGCAGTGACCTATCCCCGGGACAGGGTAAAGGCTACACCTTC. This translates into CASSDLSPGQGKGYTF.

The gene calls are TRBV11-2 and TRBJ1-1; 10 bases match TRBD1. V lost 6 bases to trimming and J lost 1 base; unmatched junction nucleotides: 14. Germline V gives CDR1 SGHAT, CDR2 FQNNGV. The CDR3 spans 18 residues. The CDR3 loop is CASRVGRQGAVENTEAFF. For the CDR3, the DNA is TGTGCCAGCAGGGTAGGGCGACAGGGGGCGGTCGAGAACACTGAAGCTTTCTTT.

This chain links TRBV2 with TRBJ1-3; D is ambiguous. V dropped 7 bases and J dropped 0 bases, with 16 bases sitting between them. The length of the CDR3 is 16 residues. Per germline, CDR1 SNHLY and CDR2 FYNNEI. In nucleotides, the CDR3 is TGTGCCAGCAAGGTGCTAGATGGCCTCTCTGGAAACACCATATATTTT. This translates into CASKVLDGLSGNTIYF.

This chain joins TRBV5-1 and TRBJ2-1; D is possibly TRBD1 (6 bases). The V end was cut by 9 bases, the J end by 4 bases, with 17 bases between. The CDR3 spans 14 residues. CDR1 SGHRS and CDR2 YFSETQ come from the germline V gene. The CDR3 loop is CATRTGLGYNEQFF. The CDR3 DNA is TGCGCCACCCGAACAGGGTTGGGGTACAATGAGCAGTTCTTC. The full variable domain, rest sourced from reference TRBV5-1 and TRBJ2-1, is KAGVTQTPRYLIKTRGQQVTLSCSPISGHRSVSWYQQTPGQGLQFLFEYFSETQRNKGNFPGRFSGRQFSNSRSEMNVSTLELGDSALYLCATRTGLGYNEQFFGPGTRLTVL.

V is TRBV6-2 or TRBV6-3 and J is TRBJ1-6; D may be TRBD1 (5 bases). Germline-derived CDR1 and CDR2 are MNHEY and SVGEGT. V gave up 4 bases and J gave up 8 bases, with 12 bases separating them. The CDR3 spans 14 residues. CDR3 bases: TGTGCCAGCAGTTTTCGGGGGTGGGATTCACCCCTCCACTTT. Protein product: CASSFRGWDSPLHF.

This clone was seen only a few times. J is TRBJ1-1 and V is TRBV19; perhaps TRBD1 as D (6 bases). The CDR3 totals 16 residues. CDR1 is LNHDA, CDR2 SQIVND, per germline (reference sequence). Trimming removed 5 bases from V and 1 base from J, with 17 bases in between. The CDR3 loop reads CASSWDMSGRNTEAFF. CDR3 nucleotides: TGTGCCAGTAGTTGGGACATGTCTGGCCGGAACACTGAAGCTTTCTTT. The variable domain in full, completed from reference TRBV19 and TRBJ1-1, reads DGGITQSPKYLFRKEGQNVTLSCEQNLNHDAMYWYRQDPGQGLRLIYYSQIVNDFQKGDIAEGYSVSREKKESFPLTVTSAQKNPTAFYLCASSWDMSGRNTEAFFGQGTRLTVV.

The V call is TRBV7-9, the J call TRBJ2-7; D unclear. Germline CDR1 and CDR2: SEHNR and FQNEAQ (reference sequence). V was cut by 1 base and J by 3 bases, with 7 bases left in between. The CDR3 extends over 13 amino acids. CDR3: CASSLGRYYEQYF. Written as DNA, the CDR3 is TGTGCCAGCAGCTTAGGCAGGTACTACGAGCAGTACTTC.

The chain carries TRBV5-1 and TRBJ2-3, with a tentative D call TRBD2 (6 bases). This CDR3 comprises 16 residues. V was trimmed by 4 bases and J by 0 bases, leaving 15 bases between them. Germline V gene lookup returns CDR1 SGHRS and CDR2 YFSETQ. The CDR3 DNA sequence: TGCGCCAGCAGCGTGGGGGGAGCCCCTAGCACAGATACGCAGTATTTT. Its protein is CASSVGGAPSTDTQYF.

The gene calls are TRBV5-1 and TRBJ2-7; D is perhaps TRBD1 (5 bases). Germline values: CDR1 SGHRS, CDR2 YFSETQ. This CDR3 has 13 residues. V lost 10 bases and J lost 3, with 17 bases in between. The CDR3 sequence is CACRIRVLYEQYF. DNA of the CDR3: TGCGCCTGCCGGATCAGGGTTCTCTACGAGCAGTACTTC. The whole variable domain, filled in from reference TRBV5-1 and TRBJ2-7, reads KAGVTQTPRYLIKTRGQQVTLSCSPISGHRSVSWYQQTPGQGLQFLFEYFSETQRNKGNFPGRFSGRQFSNSRSEMNVSTLELGDSALYLCACRIRVLYEQYFGPGTRLTVT.

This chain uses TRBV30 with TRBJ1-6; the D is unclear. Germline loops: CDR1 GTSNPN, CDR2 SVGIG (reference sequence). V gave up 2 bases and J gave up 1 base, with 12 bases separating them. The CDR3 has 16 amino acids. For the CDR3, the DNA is TGTGCCTGGAGTCCCCGGCGGGGATCCTATAATTCACCCCTCCACTTT. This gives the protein CAWSPRRGSYNSPLHF.

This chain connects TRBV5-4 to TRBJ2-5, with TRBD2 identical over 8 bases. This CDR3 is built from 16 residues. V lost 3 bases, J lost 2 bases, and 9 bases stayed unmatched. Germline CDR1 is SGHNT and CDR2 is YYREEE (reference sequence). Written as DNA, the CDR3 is TGTGCCAGCAGCTCCGAGAGGGCTAGCGGGCAAGAGACCCAGTACTTC. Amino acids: CASSSERASGQETQYF.

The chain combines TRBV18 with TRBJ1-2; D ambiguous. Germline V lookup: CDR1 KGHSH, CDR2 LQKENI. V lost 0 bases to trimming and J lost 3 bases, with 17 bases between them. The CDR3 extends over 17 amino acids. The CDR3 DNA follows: TGTGCCAGCTCACCACCGAGTGGACGCCGGAGGGACTATGGCTACACCTTC. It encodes CASSPPSGRRRDYGYTF.

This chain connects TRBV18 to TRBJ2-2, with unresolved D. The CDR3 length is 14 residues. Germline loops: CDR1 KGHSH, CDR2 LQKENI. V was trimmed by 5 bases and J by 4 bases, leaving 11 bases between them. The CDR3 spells CASSSDRSTGELFF. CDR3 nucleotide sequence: TGTGCCAGCTCATCAGACCGGAGCACCGGGGAGCTGTTTTTT.

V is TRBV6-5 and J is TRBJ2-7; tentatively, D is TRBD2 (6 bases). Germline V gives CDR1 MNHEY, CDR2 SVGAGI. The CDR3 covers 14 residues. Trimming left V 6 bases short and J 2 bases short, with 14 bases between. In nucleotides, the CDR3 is TGTGCCAGCAGGGACTACCCAAACCCCTACGAGCAGTACTTC. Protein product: CASRDYPNPYEQYF.

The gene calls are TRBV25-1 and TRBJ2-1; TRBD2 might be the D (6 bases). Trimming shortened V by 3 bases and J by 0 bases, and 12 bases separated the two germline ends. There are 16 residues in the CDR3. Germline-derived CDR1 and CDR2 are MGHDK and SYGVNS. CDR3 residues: CASSEGYGGSYNEQFF. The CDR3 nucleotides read TGTGCCAGCAGTGAGGGGTACGGGGGCTCCTACAATGAGCAGTTCTTC.

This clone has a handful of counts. In DNA form, the CDR3 reads TGTGCCAGCAGCCAAACTAGCGGGAGCTCCTACGAGCAGTACTTC. Translating it yields CASSQTSGSSYEQYF. The chain joins TRBV7-9 to TRBJ2-7; TRBD2 aligns across 11 bases. V dropped 5 bases and J dropped 0; count of bases not matched to a gene: 3. The CDR3 contains 15 residues. Germline V lookup: CDR1 SEHNR, CDR2 FQNEAQ (reference sequence).